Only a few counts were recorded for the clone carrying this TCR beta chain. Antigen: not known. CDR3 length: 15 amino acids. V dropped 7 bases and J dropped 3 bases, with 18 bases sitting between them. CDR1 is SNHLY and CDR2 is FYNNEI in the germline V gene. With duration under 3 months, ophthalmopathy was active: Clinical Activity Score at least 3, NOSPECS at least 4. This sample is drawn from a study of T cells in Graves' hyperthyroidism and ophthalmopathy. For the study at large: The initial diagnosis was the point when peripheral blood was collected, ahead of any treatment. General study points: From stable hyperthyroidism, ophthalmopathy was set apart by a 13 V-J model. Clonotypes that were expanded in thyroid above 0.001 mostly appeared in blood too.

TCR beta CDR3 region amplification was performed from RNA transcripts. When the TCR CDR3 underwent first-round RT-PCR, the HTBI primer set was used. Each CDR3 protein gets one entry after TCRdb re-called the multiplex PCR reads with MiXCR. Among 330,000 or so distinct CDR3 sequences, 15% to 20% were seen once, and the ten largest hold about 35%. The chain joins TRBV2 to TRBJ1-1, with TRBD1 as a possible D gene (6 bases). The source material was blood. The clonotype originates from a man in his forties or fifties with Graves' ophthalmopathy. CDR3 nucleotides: TGTGCCAGCAAGCGGGCGGGGGCTTGGGACACTGAAGCTTTCTTT. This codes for CASKRAGAWDTEAFF. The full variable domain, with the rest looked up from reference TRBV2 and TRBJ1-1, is EPEVTQTPSHQVTQMGQEVILRCVPISNHLYFYWYRQILGQKVEFLVSFYNNEISEKSEIFDDQFSVERPDGSNFTLKIRSTKLEDSAMYFCASKRAGAWDTEAFFGQGTRLTVV.